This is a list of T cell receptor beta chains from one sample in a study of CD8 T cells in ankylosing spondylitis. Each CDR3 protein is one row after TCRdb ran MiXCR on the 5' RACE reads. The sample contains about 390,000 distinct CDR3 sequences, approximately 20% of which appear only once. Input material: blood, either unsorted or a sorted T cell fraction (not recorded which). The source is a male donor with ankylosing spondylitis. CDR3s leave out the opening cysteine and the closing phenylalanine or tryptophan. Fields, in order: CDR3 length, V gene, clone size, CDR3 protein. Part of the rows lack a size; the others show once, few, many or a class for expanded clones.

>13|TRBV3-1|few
ASSLASGGGGEQY
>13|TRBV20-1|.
SASATGGGSYEQY
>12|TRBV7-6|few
ASSLRDRGQGYT
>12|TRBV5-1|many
ASSFSGGNTEAF
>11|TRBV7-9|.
ASSLSGGQEAF
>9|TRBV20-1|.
SGSRNTEAF
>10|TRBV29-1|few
ITGKVGNTIY
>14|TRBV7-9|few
ASSLARVRTGGDYT
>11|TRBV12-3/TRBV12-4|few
ASSFVPGQPQH
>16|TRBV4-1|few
ASSQGWGDSAYQETQY
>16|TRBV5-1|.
ASSLARFQSAVADTQY
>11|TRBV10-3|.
AIRDREDQPQH
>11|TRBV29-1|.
SVRGVRRGEQY
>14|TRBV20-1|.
SARGPGRGPTDTQY
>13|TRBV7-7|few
ASSLAGGVLETQY
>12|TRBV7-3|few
ASSSGLGKDTQY
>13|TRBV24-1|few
ATSDTKVPNQPQH
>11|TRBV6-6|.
ASKGQGDYEQY
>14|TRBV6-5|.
ASSYSTPTTSYEQY
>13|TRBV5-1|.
ASRVMVGQSGAQY
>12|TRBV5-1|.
ASSTRQGAGEQF
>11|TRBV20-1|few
SASWAAGQPQH
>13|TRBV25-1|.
ASSRPGLQTNEQF
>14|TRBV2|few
ASSLRLAGGSDTQY
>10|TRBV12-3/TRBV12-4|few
ASSVQETEQF